This T cell receptor beta chain comes out of a study of regulatory T cells in long-lasting Graves disease (dated by TCRdb to 2020 to 2022). At the level of the whole study: In the newly diagnosed Graves' disease group, patients had been taking antithyroid drugs for less than 3 months. Peripheral blood TCR sequencing and RNA sequencing compared persistent Graves' disease patients with newly diagnosed Graves' disease patients. The study was registered as a clinical trial and conducted in China. TCR sequencing covered around 13 persistent and approximately 20 newly diagnosed Graves' disease patients, around 35 samples in total. The paper as a whole reports these results and caveats: Persistent Graves' disease patients showed lower TCR Shannon entropy and fewer highly expanded clones than newly diagnosed patients, suggesting clonal expansion. Only the TCR beta chain was sequenced and analyzed. As a limitation, the authors acknowledged that the small sample size may reduce accuracy. Because the primary lesion, thyroid tissue, could not be accessed, the study looked at peripheral blood alone. A larger number of public clonotypes was shared among persistent patients (approximately 3,000) than among newly diagnosed patients (approximately 930). TRBV28, TRBJ1-2 and TRBJ2-5 were preferentially used in persistent disease, while TRBV20-1 and TRBJ2-1 were favored in newly diagnosed disease.

This sample's time point label indicates: newly diagnosed GD, antithyroid drugs for less than 3 months. For both TCR sequencing and RNA sequencing, RNA was extracted from PBMCs using TRIzol. The diagnosis of Graves' disease followed American Thyroid Association guidelines. Recruitment of patients was carried out at an endocrinology department in Xi'an, China. Each patient gave around 9.2 milliliters of peripheral blood, collected in an EDTA anticoagulant tube. Ficoll Paque Plus density gradient separation was used to isolate PBMCs, and no further T cell sorting was done. An Agilent 2100 Bioanalyzer and agarose gel were used to assess RNA quality, and a NanoDrop 2000 was used to measure RNA concentration. Libraries were prepared through multiplex PCR. The sequencer was an Illumina HiSeq 4000. TCR beta libraries were built with iRepertoire HTBI primers and Arm-PCR amplification of CDR3 regions. Gel purification was performed on PCR products prior to sequencing. The paper's data handling went like this. Gene usage analysis of CDR3 amino acid clonotypes used the approximately 56 TRBV and about 13 TRBJ segments found across samples. Filtered high-quality paired reads were merged into contigs using COPE and FqMerger. BLAST was used to align contigs to the IMGT TRBV, TRBD and TRBJ reference genes, and CDR3 was defined following IMGT. Highly expanded clones were defined as clonotypes with a frequency above 0.1%. Repertoire diversity was measured by Shannon entropy, and V-J evenness by the Gini coefficient. Clonotypes shared by more than one individual were considered public. Through fastp at Q25 and MiXCR, TCRdb rebuilt clones from the public reads, retaining in-frame beta chains. When rows share a CDR3 protein, they turn into one entry using the most common DNA and genes. TCRdb, not the original authors, processed these V and J calls. The table for this sample lists a few hundred thousand distinct CDR3 sequences; around 15% of them were counted only once. 20% to 25% of the sample belongs to the ten largest clones.

Spanning cysteine to phenylalanine, the CDR3 consists of 17 amino acids. Just CDR3 DNA is preserved here, 51 bases in frame from base 1. From the germline V gene, CDR1 is MNHNS and CDR2 is SASEGT. V lost 8 bases and J lost 3 bases; the stretch between them is 22 bases long. A word on this clonotype: The antigen it recognizes is unknown. Within one base of it there is no much larger clone, and no base qualities were kept.

This sample also appeared in a second study, on T cells in Graves' hyperthyroidism and ophthalmopathy. The other study reports the following: Graves' hyperthyroidism was defined as stable when no progression to ophthalmopathy occurred over 18 months of follow-up. Hyperthyroidism patients were aged 18 to 65 years and newly diagnosed, with disease duration of less than 2 months. Patients with uncontrolled infections, other autoimmune diseases, pregnancy or lactation were excluded. Diagnoses were based on clinical symptoms, serum thyroxine and TRAb, thyroid ultrasound and orbital computed tomography. The TCR CDR3 was subjected to a first round of RT-PCR using the HTBI primer set and the Qiagen OneStep RT-PCR kit. Most expanded thyroid clonotypes (frequency above 0.001) were also detected in blood, suggesting blood repertoires may reflect thyroid immune responses. A 13 V-J signature model separated ophthalmopathy from stable hyperthyroidism, with roughly 88% sensitivity and around 84% specificity in cross-validation and 80%/75% in testing. In validation, progression to ophthalmopathy was predicted by the model with 55% to 71% sensitivity and about 72% specificity, a median of about 6 months before onset. To identify distinguishing TCR V-J signatures, a discovery cohort of around 98 patients was used, comprising approximately 40 with Graves' ophthalmopathy and 55 to 65 with stable Graves' hyperthyroidism. Prospective prediction of ophthalmopathy was tested in an independent validation cohort of fewer than 20 hyperthyroidism patients and some 17 patients who later progressed to ophthalmopathy. For training and testing, the approximately 97 patients in the discovery cohort were randomly divided in a 7:3 ratio. Thyroid tissue and blood T-cell repertoires from more than five Graves' hyperthyroidism patients were also compared in the study. After blood sampling, hyperthyroidism patients were treated with methimazole at a starting dose of 30 mg daily, and ophthalmopathy patients were treated with high-dose intravenous methylprednisolone. A second multiplex PCR round built the libraries, followed by size selection and purification. Libraries were sequenced paired-end with 100 bp reads on an Illumina HiSeq2000. SOAPnuke was used to process the raw data, with reads discarded if the reads contained adapters or uncalled bases, had a mean Phred below 15, or lacked an exact constant-primer or identifier match. High-quality paired reads were merged with COPE v1.2.5, and unique nucleotide sequences were defined as clonotypes. Clonotypes were aligned to IMGT TRBV, TRBD and TRBJ reference segments using MiTCR v1.1. Only V-J combinations with frequency above 0.0001, covering 99% to 99.2% of repertoires, were analysed. The TCS score was defined as F50 (clonal expansion) divided by E x V (chaos), with BLOSUM62-based TCRdist calculated between CDR3 peptides within each V-J. Welch's t-statistics and random forest reduced fewer than 550 V-J features to 10 to 15, which were used in a naive Bayes classifier (R e1071). No statistical method was used to set the sample size in advance, and investigators knew the group allocation. The paper reports TCR Vbeta CDR3 sequencing of 135 peripheral blood samples: fewer than 50 ophthalmopathy, around 80 hyperthyroidism and around 17 progressor patients.

The chain employs TRBV6-1 and TRBJ2-2; a tentative D call is TRBD1 (10 bases match). The receptor was isolated from a woman younger than 35 with Graves disease. Donor details come from another sample of the same person, matched by shared clones. The specimen was peripheral blood mononuclear cells (PBMCs), collected at new diagnosis, from a patient treated with antithyroid drugs. At the DNA level, the sequence is TGTGCCAGCTCGACAGGGGGCGCGGGGGGGCACACCGGGGAGCTGTTTTTT. Its amino acids are CASSTGGAGGHTGELFF.